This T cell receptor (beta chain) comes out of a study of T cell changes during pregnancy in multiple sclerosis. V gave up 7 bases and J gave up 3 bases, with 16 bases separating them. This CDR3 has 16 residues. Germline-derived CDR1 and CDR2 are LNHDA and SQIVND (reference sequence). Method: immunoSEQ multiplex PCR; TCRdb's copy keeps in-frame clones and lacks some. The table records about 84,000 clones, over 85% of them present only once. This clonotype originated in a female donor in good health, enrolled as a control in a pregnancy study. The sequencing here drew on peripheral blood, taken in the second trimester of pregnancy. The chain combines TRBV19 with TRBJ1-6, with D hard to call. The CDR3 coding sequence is TGTGCCAGTACCTCGTCGTCTCGGGGCTATAATTCACCCCTCCACTTT. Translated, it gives CASTSSSRGYNSPLHF.